This TCR beta chain is from a study of early T cells in non-severe SARS-CoV-2 infection (dated by TCRdb to about 2021). Background on the whole study: Because TCR sequencing relied on bulk RNA taken from unsorted whole blood, pairing of alpha and beta chains was not possible.

The full study reports these points: Matching against VDJdb was skewed toward anti-spike CD8 responses, likely underestimated virus-specific expansions, and missed private and CD4 specificities.

This clonotype came up many times. The target of this receptor is not known. Per-base quality was not reported, and no clone a single base away is much larger than it. The library was made by 5' RACE. Reads for this sample came from a NextSeq 500. The TCR library protocol attached unique molecular identifiers to individual cDNA molecules to correct for sequencing error and PCR bias. Both TCR alpha and beta chains were sequenced, and tight co-correlation was observed between alpha and beta sequence abundances in each sample. The study's processing was this. Decombinator V4 was used to perform V gene, J gene and CDR3 annotation of TCR sequences. Expanded TCRs were defined as changing significantly between any two time points under a Poisson model with p below 0.0001. Abundances of TCRs were expressed as counts per million after normalisation to the total number of TCRs sequenced in each sample. VDJdb, accessed on 1 November 2021, was searched for TCRs annotated for CMV, EBV and SARS-CoV-2, and TCRs annotated for more than one antigen were excluded. The public sequencing data were trimmed at Q25 with fastp and processed into clonotypes with MiXCR by TCRdb, which kept only in-frame beta chains. Each CDR3 protein appears once, grouped with its most common genes and DNA. The V and J calls shown here were made by TCRdb, not taken from the authors' results. The sample contains 65,000 to 85,000 distinct CDR3 sequences, about 9% of them found a single time. 15% of the sample rests with the top ten.

The study was a case-control design nested within a healthcare worker cohort in London, UK, with weekly nasopharyngeal swab PCR tests and blood sampling. Healthcare workers were enrolled in the week of the UK lockdown, from 23 to 31 March 2020, and were followed every week for up to about 15 weeks. The sequencing used whole blood, collected at baseline. The TCR originated in an adult who was a healthcare worker with PCR-confirmed SARS-CoV-2 infection or an uninfected control (not recorded which).

The CDR3 region: CASSPTPGQGAETQYF. Here is the DNA: TGTGCCAGCAGTCCGACCCCGGGACAGGGGGCCGAGACCCAGTACTTC. Recombination joined TRBV27 with TRBJ2-5, with 12 bases aligning to TRBD1. The CDR3 measures 16 amino acids from cysteine to phenylalanine. Only the CDR3 DNA stays, 48 bases, in frame from base 1. The germline V gene (reference sequence) supplies CDR1 MNHEY and CDR2 SMNVEV. The germline V end is reduced by 5 bases and the J end by 5 bases; junction bases left unmatched: 9.